The subject of this entry is one T cell receptor (beta chain). After removal of 5 bases from V and 0 bases from J, the junction contained 2 bases not matched to a gene. The CDR3 length is 13 residues. Germline CDR1 SGHRS, CDR2 YFSETQ. This sample was included in a study of PD-L1 blockade in urothelial cancer. As for the study in general: Patients with male sex and bladder-origin urothelial cancer accounted for most of the roughly 30 enrolled. Once treatment had started, blood was analyzed at 3 weeks (second dose) and again at 6 weeks. Prior exposure to chemotherapy in patients amounted to 0 to 3 regimens received.

Time point denoted: pretreatment peripheral blood. Pretreatment and on-treatment samples were taken, numbering 1 to 8 per patient. Here immunoSEQ multiplex PCR was the method, and the copy in TCRdb shows in-frame clones only, minus some. The table includes about 63,000 clones, roughly four fifths detected once. The source material was PBMCs, sampled around atezolizumab (anti-PD-L1) treatment. This sequence originates from a man in his 70s with urothelial cancer. The chain recombines TRBV5-1 with TRBJ2-7; 7 positions agree with TRBD1. CDR3 nucleotide sequence: TGCGCCAGCAGGGGGACAGCCTCCTACGAGCAGTACTTC. It is translated as CASRGTASYEQYF. Combining the CDR3 with reference TRBV5-1 and TRBJ2-7 gives the whole variable domain KAGVTQTPRYLIKTRGQQVTLSCSPISGHRSVSWYQQTPGQGLQFLFEYFSETQRNKGNFPGRFSGRQFSNSRSEMNVSTLELGDSALYLCASRGTASYEQYFGPGTRLTVT.